Below, 10 T cell receptor beta chains from the same sample are listed, as sequenced in a study of blood T cells in healthy people across ages. The second PCR ran about 6 to 11 cycles with a sample-barcoded 5' primer and J-beta primers. TCRdb used MiXCR to reprocess the 5' RACE reads, holding one entry per CDR3 protein. The table has approximately 600,000 distinct CDR3 sequences, under 70% seen once. Sequencing was performed on blood. The source of these receptors is a man in his 60s in good health.

This clonotype has only one observation. V gene TRBV20-1 combines with J gene TRBJ2-5; 15 bases fit TRBD2. Germline assignment: CDR1 DFQATT and CDR2 SNEGSKA (reference sequence). CDR3 length: 16 amino acids. V was pared by 6 bases and J by 9 bases, with 14 bases of the junction left unmatched. The DNA of the CDR3 is TGCAGTGCGGGGACTAGCGGGGGGTCGACTAAGGGGGCCCAGTACTTC. It encodes CSAGTSGGSTKGAQYF.

This clonotype has just a few counts. This chain joins TRBV11-2 and TRBJ2-5, with D possibly TRBD2 on 5 matching bases. The CDR3 length is 14 residues. Germline V gene sequence: CDR1 SGHAT, CDR2 FQNNGV. V lost 3 bases, J lost 7 bases, and 15 bases lay in between. DNA for the CDR3: TGTGCCAGCAGCTTGGGCTTTGTCGAGGGGACCCAGTACTTC. Translation gives CASSLGFVEGTQYF. Filled out from reference TRBV11-2 and TRBJ2-5, the complete variable domain reads EAGVAQSPRYKIIEKRQSVAFWCNPISGHATLYWYQQILGQGPKLLIQFQNNGVVDDSQLPKDRFSAERLKGVDSTLKIQPAKLEDSAVYLCASSLGFVEGTQYFGPGTRLLVL.

There are a few counts of this clonotype. J is TRBJ2-7 and V is TRBV5-1; D is perhaps TRBD1 or TRBD2 (5 bases each). The CDR3 sequence is 16 residues long. Between the trimmed V and J ends, which lost 0 bases and 0 bases, there was a span of 13 bases. The germline gives CDR1 SGHRS, CDR2 YFSETQ. DNA of the CDR3: TGCGCCAGCAGCTTGGATACCGGGACCTACTCCTACGAGCAGTACTTC. Protein: CASSLDTGTYSYEQYF.

This clonotype is a singleton in its sample. This chain connects TRBV5-5 to TRBJ1-2; D is unresolved. The CDR3 is 15 amino acids. V lost 4 bases and J lost 0, with 13 bases in between. The V gene's germline CDR1 is SGHKS and CDR2 YYEKEE (reference sequence). Written as DNA, the CDR3 is TGTGCCAGCAGCGTCCAGATCTTAGCTAACTATGGCTACACCTTC. Its translation is CASSVQILANYGYTF.

The J gene is TRBJ2-7, the V gene TRBV6-1; D uncertain. The V gene lost 5 bases and the J gene lost 1 base, with 9 bases spanning the gap. Germline V gives CDR1 MNHNS, CDR2 SASEGT. The CDR3 covers 13 residues. CDR3 loop: CASSMQPSYEQYF. CDR3 in DNA: TGTGCCAGCAGTATGCAGCCGTCCTACGAGCAGTACTTC.

Only one count was recorded for this clonotype. This chain connects TRBV3-1 to TRBJ2-1; perhaps TRBD2 as D (6 bases). Germline V gives CDR1 LGHDT, CDR2 YNNKEL (reference sequence). V was cut by 3 bases and J by 4 bases, with 13 bases left in between. The CDR3 has 15 amino acids. The CDR3 protein is CASSQDPGLYNEQFF. In DNA form, the CDR3 reads TGTGCCAGCAGCCAGGACCCGGGACTGTACAATGAGCAGTTCTTC.

The chain is built from TRBV2 and TRBJ2-7; 11 bases match TRBD1. J was trimmed by 3 bases and V by 11 bases; bases with no gene match: 9. The CDR3 sequence is 14 residues long. Germline V gives CDR1 SNHLY, CDR2 FYNNEI. CDR3 sequence: CARDTGTGGYEQYF. DNA for the CDR3: TGTGCCCGCGACACCGGGACAGGGGGCTACGAGCAGTACTTC. The variable domain in full, completed from reference TRBV2 and TRBJ2-7, reads EPEVTQTPSHQVTQMGQEVILRCVPISNHLYFYWYRQILGQKVEFLVSFYNNEISEKSEIFDDQFSVERPDGSNFTLKIRSTKLEDSAMYFCARDTGTGGYEQYFGPGTRLTVT.

This clonotype was seen more than once but under ten times. The chain has TRBV7-9 and TRBJ2-3; 11 bases match TRBD2. Germline CDR1 is SEHNR and CDR2 is FQNEAQ (reference sequence). Germline trimming cut 3 bases from V and 0 bases from J; bases unmatched to any gene: 11. CDR3 size: 19 residues. CDR3 loop: CASSLGSGGDFRSTDTQYF. The CDR3 bases are TGTGCCAGCAGCTTGGGTAGCGGGGGGGATTTTCGGAGCACAGATACGCAGTATTTT. Variable domain in full (rest from reference TRBV7-9 and TRBJ2-3): DTGVSQNPRHKITKRGQNVTFRCDPISEHNRLYWYRQTLGQGPEFLTYFQNEAQLEKSRLLSDRFSAERPKGSFSTLEIQRTEQGDSAMYLCASSLGSGGDFRSTDTQYFGPGTRLTVL.

This clonotype was seen a few times. The chain is built from TRBV20-1 and TRBJ2-5, with D perhaps matching TRBD1 (6 bases). The germline V and J ends were trimmed by 6 bases and 2 bases, with 19 bases remaining between them. Germline-derived CDR1 and CDR2 are DFQATT and SNEGSKA (reference sequence). The CDR3 is 15 residues long. CDR3 nucleotide sequence: TGCAGTGCCAGGGGTTGGACAGTTGCTCAAGAGACCCAGTACTTC. Translated, it gives CSARGWTVAQETQYF.

This chain connects TRBV29-1 to TRBJ2-7; TRBD1 aligns across 8 bases. The CDR3 runs 11 residues. Germline assignment: CDR1 SQVTM and CDR2 ANQGSEA. Trimming cost V 5 bases and J 7 bases; bases outside gene matches: 4. CDR3 nucleotide sequence: TGCAGCGTTCAGGGGGCGGGGGAGCAGTACTTC. It yields the protein CSVQGAGEQYF.